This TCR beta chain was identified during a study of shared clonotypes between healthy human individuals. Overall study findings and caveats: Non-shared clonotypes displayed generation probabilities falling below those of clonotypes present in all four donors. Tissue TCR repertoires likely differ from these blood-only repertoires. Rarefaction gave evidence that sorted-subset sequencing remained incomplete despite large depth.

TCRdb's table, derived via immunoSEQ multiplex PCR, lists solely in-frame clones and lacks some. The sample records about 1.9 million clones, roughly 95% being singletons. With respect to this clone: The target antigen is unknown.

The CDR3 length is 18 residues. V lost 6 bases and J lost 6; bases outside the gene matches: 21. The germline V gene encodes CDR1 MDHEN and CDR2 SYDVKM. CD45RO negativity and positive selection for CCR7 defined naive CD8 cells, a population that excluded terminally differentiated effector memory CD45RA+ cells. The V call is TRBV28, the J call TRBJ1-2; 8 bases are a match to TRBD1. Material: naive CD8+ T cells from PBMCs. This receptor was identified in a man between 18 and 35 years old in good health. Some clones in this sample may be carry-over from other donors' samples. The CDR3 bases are TGTGCCAGCAGCCCCCAAGGGACAGGAAACCGAGGCGGGGATGGCTACACCTTC. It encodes CASSPQGTGNRGGDGYTF.